A selection of T cell receptor beta chains follows, all from one sample in a study of blood T cell repertoires in COVID-19. TCRdb keeps only in-frame clones here, not all; method: immunoSEQ multiplex PCR. The sample includes some 270,000 clones, more than 65% of them seen just once. The sample taken for sequencing was peripheral blood. The receptors were gathered from a person aged 70 to 80 with COVID-19, enrolled during active disease. The CDR3 runs from the conserved cysteine through the conserved F or W. D genes are given only for firm matches. Clone size is not always given. Where it is, it says once, few, many or a class for expanded clones.

cdr3_aa: CASSFTLGQSYEQYF; cdr3_nt: TGTGCCAGCAGCTTTACTTTGGGACAGAGCTACGAGCAGTACTTC; d_call: TRBD1; v_call: TRBV7-9; clone_size: few; j_call: TRBJ2-7
cdr3_aa: CATSILNEQFF; cdr3_nt: TGTGCCACCTCGATACTCAATGAGCAGTTCTTC; d_call: NA; v_call: TRBV25-1; clone_size: NA; j_call: TRBJ2-1
cdr3_aa: CASSQDLAGRYEQYF; cdr3_nt: TGCGCCAGCAGCCAAGATCTAGCGGGACGATACGAGCAGTACTTC; d_call: TRBD2; v_call: TRBV4-1; clone_size: NA; j_call: TRBJ2-7
cdr3_aa: CASSLTDRVYGYTF; cdr3_nt: TGTGCCAGCAGCCTAACCGACAGGGTCTATGGCTACACCTTC; d_call: TRBD1; v_call: TRBV7-2; clone_size: NA; j_call: TRBJ1-2
cdr3_aa: CASSLAPDRGTGNTIYF; cdr3_nt: TGTGCCAGCAGCTTAGCCCCGGACAGGGGAACGGGAAACACCATATATTTT; d_call: TRBD1; v_call: TRBV7-6; clone_size: NA; j_call: TRBJ1-3
cdr3_aa: CASSFSSSTDTQYF; cdr3_nt: TGTGCCAGCAGCTTTTCCTCCAGCACAGATACGCAGTATTTT; d_call: NA; v_call: TRBV7-8; clone_size: NA; j_call: TRBJ2-3
cdr3_aa: CASSLQGTGDSPLHF; cdr3_nt: TGTGCCAGCAGTTTACAAGGGACAGGCGATTCACCCCTCCACTTT; d_call: TRBD1; v_call: TRBV6-5; clone_size: NA; j_call: TRBJ1-6
cdr3_aa: CASSPQPVGTEAFF; cdr3_nt: TGTGCCAGTAGTCCACAGCCGGTGGGCACTGAAGCTTTCTTT; d_call: NA; v_call: TRBV19; clone_size: few; j_call: TRBJ1-1
cdr3_aa: CASSFNSETGYGYTF; cdr3_nt: TGTGCCAGCAGCTTCAACTCGGAGACAGGCTATGGCTACACCTTC; d_call: NA; v_call: TRBV7-9; clone_size: NA; j_call: TRBJ1-2
cdr3_aa: CASSRDSSNEKLFF; cdr3_nt: TGTGCCAGCAGTCGGGACAGCTCTAATGAAAAACTGTTTTTT; d_call: TRBD1; v_call: TRBV2; clone_size: NA; j_call: TRBJ1-4
cdr3_aa: CASRYIPSLGTDTQYF; cdr3_nt: TGTGCCAGCAGATACATTCCCAGTCTGGGCACAGATACGCAGTATTTT; d_call: NA; v_call: TRBV5-4; clone_size: NA; j_call: TRBJ2-3
cdr3_aa: CASSEGPGYEQYF; cdr3_nt: TGTGCCAGCAGTGAAGGGCCGGGGTACGAGCAGTACTTC; d_call: NA; v_call: TRBV12-3/TRBV12-4; clone_size: NA; j_call: TRBJ2-7
cdr3_aa: CASSRDGQGDIQYF; cdr3_nt: TGTGCCAGCAGCCGTGACGGACAGGGTGACATTCAGTACTTC; d_call: TRBD1; v_call: TRBV7-9; clone_size: once; j_call: TRBJ2-4
cdr3_aa: CASRARDRGNSPLHF; cdr3_nt: TGTGCCAGCAGGGCGCGGGACAGGGGTAATTCACCCCTCCACTTT; d_call: TRBD1; v_call: TRBV3-1/TRBV3-2; clone_size: NA; j_call: TRBJ1-6
cdr3_aa: CATRSGTGSAFF; cdr3_nt: TGTGCCACCAGATCCGGGACAGGTTCAGCTTTCTTT; d_call: TRBD1; v_call: TRBV28; clone_size: NA; j_call: TRBJ1-1
cdr3_aa: CASSQGTSGGAKNIQYF; cdr3_nt: TGCGCCAGCAGCCAAGGGACTAGCGGTGGGGCCAAAAACATTCAGTACTTC; d_call: TRBD2; v_call: TRBV4-1; clone_size: NA; j_call: TRBJ2-4
cdr3_aa: CASSQNYRDTEAFF; cdr3_nt: TGCGCCAGCAGCCAGAACTACAGGGACACTGAAGCTTTCTTT; d_call: NA; v_call: TRBV4-1; clone_size: NA; j_call: TRBJ1-1
cdr3_aa: CASSPLRQGVHEKLFF; cdr3_nt: TGTGCCAGCTCACCACTTCGACAGGGGGTTCATGAAAAACTGTTTTTT; d_call: TRBD1; v_call: TRBV18; clone_size: NA; j_call: TRBJ1-4
cdr3_aa: CASSVRGTLGNTIYF; cdr3_nt: TGTGCCAGCAGTGTTCGCGGGACCCTGGGAAACACCATATATTTT; d_call: NA; v_call: TRBV2; clone_size: NA; j_call: TRBJ1-3
cdr3_aa: CASSESLGVRGGDTQYF; cdr3_nt: TGTGCCAGCAGTGAATCGCTAGGTGTCCGGGGGGGAGATACGCAGTATTTT; d_call: TRBD2; v_call: TRBV25-1; clone_size: NA; j_call: TRBJ2-3
cdr3_aa: CASSPSAVYYEQYF; cdr3_nt: TGTGCCAGCAGCCCATCCGCGGTTTACTACGAGCAGTACTTC; d_call: NA; v_call: TRBV7-9; clone_size: once; j_call: TRBJ2-7
cdr3_aa: CASSFGTGIPHEQFF; cdr3_nt: TGTGCCAGCAGCTTCGGGACAGGGATCCCCCATGAGCAGTTCTTC; d_call: TRBD1; v_call: TRBV6-2/TRBV6-3; clone_size: once; j_call: TRBJ2-1
cdr3_aa: CASSWSGVWGYEQFF; cdr3_nt: TGTGCCAGCAGTTGGTCGGGAGTTTGGGGATATGAGCAGTTCTTC; d_call: NA; v_call: TRBV27; clone_size: NA; j_call: TRBJ2-1
cdr3_aa: CASSLGLAGVETQYF; cdr3_nt: TGTGCCAGCAGCTTAGGACTAGCGGGAGTAGAGACCCAGTACTTC; d_call: TRBD2; v_call: TRBV13; clone_size: NA; j_call: TRBJ2-5
cdr3_aa: CASSRGTASTEAFF; cdr3_nt: TGCGCCAGCAGCCGGGGGACAGCGAGCACTGAAGCTTTCTTT; d_call: TRBD1; v_call: TRBV5-1; clone_size: NA; j_call: TRBJ1-1
cdr3_aa: CASSETSISYEQYF; cdr3_nt: TGTGCCAGCAGTGAAACATCCATCTCCTACGAGCAGTACTTC; d_call: NA; v_call: TRBV2; clone_size: NA; j_call: TRBJ2-7
cdr3_aa: CASSPSRVNSPLHF; cdr3_nt: TGTGCCAGCAGTCCCAGCAGGGTAAATTCACCCCTCCACTTT; d_call: NA; v_call: TRBV28; clone_size: NA; j_call: TRBJ1-6
cdr3_aa: CASSQDWTSGGLRDSEQYF; cdr3_nt: TGTGCCAGCAGCCAAGATTGGACTAGCGGGGGACTTCGGGATTCAGAGCAGTACTTC; d_call: TRBD2; v_call: TRBV14; clone_size: few; j_call: TRBJ2-7